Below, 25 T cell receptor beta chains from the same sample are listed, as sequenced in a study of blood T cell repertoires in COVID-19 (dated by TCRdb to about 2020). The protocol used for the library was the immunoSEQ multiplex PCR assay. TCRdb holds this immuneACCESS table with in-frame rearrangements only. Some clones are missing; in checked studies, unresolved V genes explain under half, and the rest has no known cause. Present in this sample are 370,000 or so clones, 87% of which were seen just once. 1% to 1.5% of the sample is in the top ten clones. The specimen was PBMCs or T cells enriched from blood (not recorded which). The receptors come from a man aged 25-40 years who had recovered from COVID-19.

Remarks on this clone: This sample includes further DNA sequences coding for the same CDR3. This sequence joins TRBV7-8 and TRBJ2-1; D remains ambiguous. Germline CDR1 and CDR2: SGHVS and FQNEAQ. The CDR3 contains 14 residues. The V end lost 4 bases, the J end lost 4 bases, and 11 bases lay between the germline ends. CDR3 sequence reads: CASSSRGLYNEQFF. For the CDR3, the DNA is TGTGCCAGCAGCTCACGAGGTTTATACAATGAGCAGTTCTTC.

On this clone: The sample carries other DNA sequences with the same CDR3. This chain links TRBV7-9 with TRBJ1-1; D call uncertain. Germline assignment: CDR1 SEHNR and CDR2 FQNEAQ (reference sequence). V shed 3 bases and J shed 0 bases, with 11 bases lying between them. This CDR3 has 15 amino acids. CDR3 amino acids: CASSLLSGLNTEAFF. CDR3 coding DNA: TGTGCCAGCAGCTTGTTATCGGGGTTGAACACTGAAGCTTTCTTT.

CDR3 nucleotides: TGTGCTAGTGGTTCCGCCAGGGGTTTGGGTGAAAAACTGTTTTTT. This gives the protein CASGSARGLGEKLFF. This chain links TRBV12-5 with TRBJ1-4; TRBD1 might be the D (6 bases). The germline CDR1 and CDR2 sequences are LGHNT and FRNRAP. Trimming stripped 4 bases from V and 7 bases from J, with 16 bases between. This CDR3 spans 15 amino acids.

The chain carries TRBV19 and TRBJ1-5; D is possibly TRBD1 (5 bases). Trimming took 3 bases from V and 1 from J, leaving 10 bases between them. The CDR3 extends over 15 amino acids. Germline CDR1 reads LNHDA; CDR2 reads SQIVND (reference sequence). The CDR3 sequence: CASSIKAGSNQPQHF. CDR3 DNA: TGTGCCAGTAGTATTAAGGCAGGGAGCAATCAGCCCCAGCATTTT.

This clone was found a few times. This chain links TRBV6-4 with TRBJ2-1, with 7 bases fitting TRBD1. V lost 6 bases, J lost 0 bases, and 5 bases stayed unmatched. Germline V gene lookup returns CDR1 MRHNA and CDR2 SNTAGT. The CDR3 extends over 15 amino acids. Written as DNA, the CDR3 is TGTGCCAGCAGCCCAACAGGGGACTCCTACAATGAGCAGTTCTTC. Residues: CASSPTGDSYNEQFF.

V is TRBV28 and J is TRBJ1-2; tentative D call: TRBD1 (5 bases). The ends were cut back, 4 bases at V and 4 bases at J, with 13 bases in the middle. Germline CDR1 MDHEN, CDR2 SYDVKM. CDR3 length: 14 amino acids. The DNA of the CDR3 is TGTGCCAGCAGTTCTGGAGGGGATTCCTATGGCTACACCTTC. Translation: CASSSGGDSYGYTF.

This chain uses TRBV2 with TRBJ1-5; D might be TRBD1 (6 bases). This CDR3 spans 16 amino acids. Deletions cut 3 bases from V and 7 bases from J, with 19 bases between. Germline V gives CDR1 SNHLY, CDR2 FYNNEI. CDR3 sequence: CASSEGTTGWGQPQHF. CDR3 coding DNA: TGTGCCAGCAGTGAGGGTACAACAGGGTGGGGCCAGCCCCAGCATTTT.

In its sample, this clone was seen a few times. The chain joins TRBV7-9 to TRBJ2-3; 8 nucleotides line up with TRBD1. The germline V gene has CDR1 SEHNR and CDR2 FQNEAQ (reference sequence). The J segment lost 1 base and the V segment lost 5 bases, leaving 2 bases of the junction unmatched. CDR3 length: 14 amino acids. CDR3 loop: CASSKDRGTDTQYF. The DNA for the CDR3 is TGTGCCAGCAGCAAGGACAGGGGCACAGATACGCAGTATTTT. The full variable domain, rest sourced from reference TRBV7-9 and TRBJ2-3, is DTGVSQNPRHKITKRGQNVTFRCDPISEHNRLYWYRQTLGQGPEFLTYFQNEAQLEKSRLLSDRFSAERPKGSFSTLEIQRTEQGDSAMYLCASSKDRGTDTQYFGPGTRLTVL.

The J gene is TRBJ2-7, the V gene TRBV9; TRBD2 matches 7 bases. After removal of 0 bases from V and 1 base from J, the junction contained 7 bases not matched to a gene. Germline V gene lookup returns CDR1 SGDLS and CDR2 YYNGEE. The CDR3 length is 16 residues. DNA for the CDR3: TGTGCCAGCAGCGTAGCGGATAGCGGGTGGTCCTACGAGCAGTACTTC. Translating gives CASSVADSGWSYEQYF.

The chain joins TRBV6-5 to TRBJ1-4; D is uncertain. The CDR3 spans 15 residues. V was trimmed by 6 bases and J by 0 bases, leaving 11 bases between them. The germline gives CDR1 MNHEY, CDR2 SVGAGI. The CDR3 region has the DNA TGTGCCAGCAGATTAACAGCAGCAACTAATGAAAAACTGTTTTTT. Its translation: CASRLTAATNEKLFF.

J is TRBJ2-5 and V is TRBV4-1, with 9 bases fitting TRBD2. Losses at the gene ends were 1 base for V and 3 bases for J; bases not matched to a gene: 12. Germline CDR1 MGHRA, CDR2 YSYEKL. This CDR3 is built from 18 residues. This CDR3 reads CASSQGSTGGGAEETQYF. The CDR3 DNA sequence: TGCGCCAGCAGCCAAGGGTCGACGGGCGGGGGGGCCGAAGAGACCCAGTACTTC.

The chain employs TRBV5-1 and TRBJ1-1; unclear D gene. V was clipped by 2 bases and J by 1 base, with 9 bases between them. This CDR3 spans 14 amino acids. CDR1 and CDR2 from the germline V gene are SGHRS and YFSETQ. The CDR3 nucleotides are TGCGCCAGCAGCTTAGAGGGTTCGAACACTGAAGCTTTCTTT. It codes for CASSLEGSNTEAFF.

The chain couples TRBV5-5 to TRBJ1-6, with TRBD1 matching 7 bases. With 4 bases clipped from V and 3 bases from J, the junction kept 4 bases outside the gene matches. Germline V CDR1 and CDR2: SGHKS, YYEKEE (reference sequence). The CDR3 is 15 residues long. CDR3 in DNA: TGTGCCAGCAGCACCGGGACAGACTATAATTCACCCCTCCACTTT. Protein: CASSTGTDYNSPLHF.

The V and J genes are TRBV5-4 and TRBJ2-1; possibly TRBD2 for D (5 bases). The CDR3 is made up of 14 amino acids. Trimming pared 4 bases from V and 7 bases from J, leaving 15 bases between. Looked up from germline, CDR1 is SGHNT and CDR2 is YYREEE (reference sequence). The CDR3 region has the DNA TGTGCCAGCAGCCTGCCGATAGCGCGGAATGAGCAGTTCTTC. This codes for CASSLPIARNEQFF.

The CDR3 loop is CATAGQGRSEQYF. CDR3 DNA sequence: TGTGCCACGGCCGGGCAGGGAAGGAGCGAGCAGTACTTC. V is TRBV6-5 and J is TRBJ2-7; tentative D call: TRBD1 (5 bases). The CDR3 has 13 amino acids. The V gene lost 10 bases and the J gene lost 6 bases, with 19 bases spanning the gap. In germline, CDR1 is MNHEY, CDR2 SVGAGI.

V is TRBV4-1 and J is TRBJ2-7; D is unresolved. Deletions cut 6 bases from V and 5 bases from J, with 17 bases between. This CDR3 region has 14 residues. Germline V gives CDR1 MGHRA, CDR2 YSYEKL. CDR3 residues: CASRTQPYGHEQYF. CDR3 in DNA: TGCGCCAGCAGAACACAGCCTTATGGCCACGAGCAGTACTTC.

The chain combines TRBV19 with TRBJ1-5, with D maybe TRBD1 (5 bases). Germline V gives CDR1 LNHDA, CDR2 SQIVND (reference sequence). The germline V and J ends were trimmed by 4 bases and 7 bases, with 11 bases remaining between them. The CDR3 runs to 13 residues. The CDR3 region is CASSTGRVQPQHF. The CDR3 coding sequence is TGTGCCAGTAGTACCGGCAGGGTGCAGCCCCAGCATTTT.

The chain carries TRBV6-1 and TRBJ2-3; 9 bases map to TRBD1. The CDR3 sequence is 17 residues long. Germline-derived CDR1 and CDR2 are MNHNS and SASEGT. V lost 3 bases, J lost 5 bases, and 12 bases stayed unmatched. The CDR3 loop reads CASSDIPGQGRGDTQYF. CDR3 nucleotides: TGTGCCAGCAGTGACATACCGGGACAGGGAAGAGGAGATACGCAGTATTTT.

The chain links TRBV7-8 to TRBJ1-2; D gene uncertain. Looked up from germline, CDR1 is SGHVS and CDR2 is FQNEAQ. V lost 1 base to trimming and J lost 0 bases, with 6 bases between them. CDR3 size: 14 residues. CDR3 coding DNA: TGTGCCAGCAGCTTAGGGCTCCCTAACTATGGCTACACCTTC. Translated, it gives CASSLGLPNYGYTF.

The CDR3 region is CAISESPQGATLNYGYTF. The DNA of the CDR3 is TGTGCCATCAGTGAGTCCCCCCAGGGGGCCACGTTAAACTATGGCTACACCTTC. The rearrangement uses TRBV10-3 and TRBJ1-2, with 8 positions matching TRBD1. The V gene's germline CDR1 is ENHRY and CDR2 SYGVKD. The CDR3 is 18 residues long. V lost 0 bases, J lost 2 bases, and 11 bases stayed unmatched.

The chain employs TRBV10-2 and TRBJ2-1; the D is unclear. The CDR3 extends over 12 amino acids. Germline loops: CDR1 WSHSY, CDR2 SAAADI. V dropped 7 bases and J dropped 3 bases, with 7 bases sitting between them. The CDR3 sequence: CASTNFYNEQFF. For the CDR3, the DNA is TGCGCCAGCACAAACTTCTACAATGAGCAGTTCTTC.

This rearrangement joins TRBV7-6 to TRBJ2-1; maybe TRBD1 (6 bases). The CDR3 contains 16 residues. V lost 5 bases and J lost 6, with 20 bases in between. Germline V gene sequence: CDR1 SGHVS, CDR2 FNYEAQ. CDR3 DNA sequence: TGTGCCAGCAGCGCAACAGGGACCCCTACCTTCAATGAGCAGTTCTTC. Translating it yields CASSATGTPTFNEQFF.

DNA of the CDR3: TGTGCCAGCAGCTTCCTAGCAGCCTACGAGCAGTACTTC. Protein product: CASSFLAAYEQYF. The J gene is TRBJ2-7, the V gene TRBV5-5; D perhaps matches TRBD2 (5 bases). This CDR3 is built from 13 residues. The V gene's germline CDR1 is SGHKS and CDR2 YYEKEE (reference sequence). Trimming took 2 bases from V and 2 from J, leaving 8 bases between them.

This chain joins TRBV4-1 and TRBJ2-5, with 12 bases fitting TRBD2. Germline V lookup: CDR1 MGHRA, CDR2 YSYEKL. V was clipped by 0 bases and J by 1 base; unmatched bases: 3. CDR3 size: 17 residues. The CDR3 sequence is CASSQDLLAGGQETQYF. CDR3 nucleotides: TGCGCCAGCAGCCAAGATCTACTAGCGGGGGGCCAAGAGACCCAGTACTTC.

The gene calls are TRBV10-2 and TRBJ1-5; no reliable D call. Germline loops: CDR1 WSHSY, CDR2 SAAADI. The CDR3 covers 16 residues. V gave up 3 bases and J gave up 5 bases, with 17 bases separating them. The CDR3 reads CASSDFGLSSDQPQHF. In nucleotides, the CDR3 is TGCGCCAGCAGTGACTTCGGACTCTCGTCAGATCAGCCCCAGCATTTT.